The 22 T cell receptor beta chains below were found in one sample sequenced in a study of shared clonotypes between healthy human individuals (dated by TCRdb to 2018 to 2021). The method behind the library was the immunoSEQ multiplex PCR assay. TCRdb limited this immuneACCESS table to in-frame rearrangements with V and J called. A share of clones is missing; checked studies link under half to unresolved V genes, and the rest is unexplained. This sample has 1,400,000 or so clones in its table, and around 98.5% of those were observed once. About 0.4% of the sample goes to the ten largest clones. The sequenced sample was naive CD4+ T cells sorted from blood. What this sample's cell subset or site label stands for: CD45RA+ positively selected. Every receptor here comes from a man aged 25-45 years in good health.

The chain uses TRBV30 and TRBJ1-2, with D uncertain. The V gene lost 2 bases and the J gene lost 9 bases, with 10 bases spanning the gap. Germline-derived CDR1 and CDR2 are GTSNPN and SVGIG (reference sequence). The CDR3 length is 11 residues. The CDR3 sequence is CAWSTLVRYTF. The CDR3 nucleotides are TGTGCCTGGAGTACACTCGTCCGCTACACCTTC.

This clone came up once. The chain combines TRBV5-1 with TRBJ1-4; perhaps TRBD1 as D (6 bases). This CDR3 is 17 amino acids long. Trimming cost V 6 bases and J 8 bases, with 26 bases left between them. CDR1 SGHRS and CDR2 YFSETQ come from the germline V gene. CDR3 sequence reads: CASTRQGQSSGGEKLFF. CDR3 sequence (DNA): TGCGCCAGCACCCGGCAGGGACAATCCTCGGGAGGGGAAAAACTGTTTTTT.

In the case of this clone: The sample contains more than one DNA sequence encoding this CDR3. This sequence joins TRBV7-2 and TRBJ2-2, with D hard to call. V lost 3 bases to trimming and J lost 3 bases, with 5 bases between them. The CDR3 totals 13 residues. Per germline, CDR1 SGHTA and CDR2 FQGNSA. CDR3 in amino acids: CASSLVYTGELFF. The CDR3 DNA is TGTGCCAGCAGCTTGGTGTACACCGGGGAGCTGTTTTTT.

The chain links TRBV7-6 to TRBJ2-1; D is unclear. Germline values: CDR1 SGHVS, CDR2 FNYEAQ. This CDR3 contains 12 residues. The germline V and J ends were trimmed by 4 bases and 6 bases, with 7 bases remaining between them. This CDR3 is CASSSWANEQFF. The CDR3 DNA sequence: TGTGCCAGCAGCTCCTGGGCCAATGAGCAGTTCTTC. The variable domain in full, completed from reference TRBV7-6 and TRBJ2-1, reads GAGVSQSPRYKVTKRGQDVALRCDPISGHVSLYWYRQALGQGPEFLTYFNYEAQQDKSGLPNDRFSAERPEGSISTLTIQRTEQRDSAMYRCASSSWANEQFFGPGTRLTVL.

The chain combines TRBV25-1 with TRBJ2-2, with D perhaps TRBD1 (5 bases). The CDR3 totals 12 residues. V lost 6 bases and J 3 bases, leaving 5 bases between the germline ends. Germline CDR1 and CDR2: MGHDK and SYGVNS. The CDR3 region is CASRGDTGELFF. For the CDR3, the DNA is TGTGCCAGCAGAGGGGACACCGGGGAGCTGTTTTTT.

The CDR3 loop reads CASSLSRLENTEAFF. The CDR3 DNA reads TGTGCCAGCAGCTTAAGTAGATTGGAGAACACTGAAGCTTTCTTT. This chain links TRBV7-9 with TRBJ1-1; D remains ambiguous. In germline, CDR1 is SEHNR, CDR2 FQNEAQ (reference sequence). The ends were cut back, 2 bases at V and 1 base at J, with 11 bases in the middle. The CDR3 has 15 residues.

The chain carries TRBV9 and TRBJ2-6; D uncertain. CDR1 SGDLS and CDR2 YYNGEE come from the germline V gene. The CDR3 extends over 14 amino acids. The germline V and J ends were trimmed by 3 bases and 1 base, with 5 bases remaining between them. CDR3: CASSATSGANVLTF. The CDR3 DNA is TGTGCCAGCAGCGCGACGTCTGGGGCCAACGTCCTGACTTTC. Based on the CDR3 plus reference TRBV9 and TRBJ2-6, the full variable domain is DSGVTQTPKHLITATGQRVTLRCSPRSGDLSVYWYQQSLDQGLQFLIQYYNGEERAKGNILERFSAQQFPDLHSELNLSSLELGDSALYFCASSATSGANVLTFGAGSRLTVL.

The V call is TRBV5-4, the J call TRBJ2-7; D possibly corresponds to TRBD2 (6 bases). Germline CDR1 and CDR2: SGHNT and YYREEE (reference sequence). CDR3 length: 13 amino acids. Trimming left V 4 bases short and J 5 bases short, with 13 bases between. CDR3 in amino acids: CASSRGLTNEQYF. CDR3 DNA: TGTGCCAGCAGCAGAGGACTAACCAACGAGCAGTACTTC. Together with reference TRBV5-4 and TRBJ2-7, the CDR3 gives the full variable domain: ETGVTQSPTHLIKTRGQQVTLRCSSQSGHNTVSWYQQALGQGPQFIFQYYREEENGRGNFPPRFSGLQFPNYSSELNVNALELDDSALYLCASSRGLTNEQYFGPGTRLTVT.

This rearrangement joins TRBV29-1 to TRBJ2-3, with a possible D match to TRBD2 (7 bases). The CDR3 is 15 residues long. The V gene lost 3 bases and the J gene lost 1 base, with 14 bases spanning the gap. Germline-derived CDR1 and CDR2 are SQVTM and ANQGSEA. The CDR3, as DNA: TGCAGCGTTGAGGGGGGGGGCTCAGGCACAGATACGCAGTATTTT. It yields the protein CSVEGGGSGTDTQYF.

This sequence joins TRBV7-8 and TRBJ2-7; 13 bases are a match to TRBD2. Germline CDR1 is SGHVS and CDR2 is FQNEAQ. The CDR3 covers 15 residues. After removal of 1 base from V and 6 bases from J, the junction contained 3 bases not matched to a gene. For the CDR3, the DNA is TGTGCCAGCAGCTTAGGAGGACTAGCGGGAGCCGAGCAGTACTTC. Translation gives CASSLGGLAGAEQYF. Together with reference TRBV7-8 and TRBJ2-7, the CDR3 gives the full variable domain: GAGVSQSPRYKVAKRGQDVALRCDPISGHVSLFWYQQALGQGPEFLTYFQNEAQLDKSGLPSDRFFAERPEGSVSTLKIQRTQQEDSAVYLCASSLGGLAGAEQYFGPGTRLTVT.

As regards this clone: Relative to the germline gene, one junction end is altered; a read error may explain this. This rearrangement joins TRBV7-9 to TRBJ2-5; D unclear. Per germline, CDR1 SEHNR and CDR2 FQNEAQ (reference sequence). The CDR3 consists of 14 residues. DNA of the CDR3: TGTGCCAGCAGCTTTCCGGTACCTCAAGGGACCCAGTACTTC. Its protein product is CASSFPVPQGTQYF.

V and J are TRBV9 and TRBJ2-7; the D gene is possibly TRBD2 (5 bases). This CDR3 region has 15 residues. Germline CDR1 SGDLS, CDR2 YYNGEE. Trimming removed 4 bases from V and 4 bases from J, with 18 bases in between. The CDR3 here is CASSPGLADLYEQYF. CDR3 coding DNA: TGTGCCAGCAGCCCCGGACTGGCTGACTTGTACGAGCAGTACTTC.

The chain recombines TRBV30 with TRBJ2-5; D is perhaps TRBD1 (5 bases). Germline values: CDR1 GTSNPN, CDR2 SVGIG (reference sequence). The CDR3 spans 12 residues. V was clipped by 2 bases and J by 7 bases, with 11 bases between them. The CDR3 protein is CAWSPSQGTQYF. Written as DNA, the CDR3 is TGTGCCTGGAGTCCTTCGCAGGGGACCCAGTACTTC.

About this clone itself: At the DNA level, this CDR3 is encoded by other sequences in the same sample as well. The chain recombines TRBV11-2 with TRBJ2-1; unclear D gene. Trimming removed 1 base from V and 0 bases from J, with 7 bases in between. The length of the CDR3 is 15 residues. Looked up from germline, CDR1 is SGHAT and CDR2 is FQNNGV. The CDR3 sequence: CASSLVRSSYNEQFF. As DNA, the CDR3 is TGTGCCAGCAGCTTAGTCCGGAGCTCCTACAATGAGCAGTTCTTC.

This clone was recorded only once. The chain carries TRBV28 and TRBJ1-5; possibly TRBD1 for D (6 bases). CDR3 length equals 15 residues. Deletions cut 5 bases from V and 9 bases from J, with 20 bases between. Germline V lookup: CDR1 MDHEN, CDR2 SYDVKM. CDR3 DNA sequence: TGTGCCAGCAGTCCGGGGGGCTCTTCCAAGGGGCCCCAGCATTTT. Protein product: CASSPGGSSKGPQHF. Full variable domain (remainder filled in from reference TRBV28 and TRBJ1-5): DVKVTQSSRYLVKRTGEKVFLECVQDMDHENMFWYRQDPGLGLRLIYFSYDVKMKEKGDIPEGYSVSREKKERFSLILESASTNQTSMYLCASSPGGSSKGPQHFGDGTRLSIL.

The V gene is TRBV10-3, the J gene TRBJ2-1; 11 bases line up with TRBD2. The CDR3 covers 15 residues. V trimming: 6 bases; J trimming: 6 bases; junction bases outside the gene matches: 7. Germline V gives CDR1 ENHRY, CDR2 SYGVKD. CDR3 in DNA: TGTGCCATCAGCGATACTAGCGGGAGAACCAATGAGCAGTTCTTC. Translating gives CAISDTSGRTNEQFF.

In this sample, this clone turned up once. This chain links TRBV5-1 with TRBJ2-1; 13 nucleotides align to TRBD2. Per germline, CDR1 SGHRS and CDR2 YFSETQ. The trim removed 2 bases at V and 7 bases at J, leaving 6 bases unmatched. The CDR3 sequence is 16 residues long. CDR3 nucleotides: TGCGCCAGCAGCTTTTCAATGGGACTAGCGGGGAATGAGCAGTTCTTC. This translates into CASSFSMGLAGNEQFF.

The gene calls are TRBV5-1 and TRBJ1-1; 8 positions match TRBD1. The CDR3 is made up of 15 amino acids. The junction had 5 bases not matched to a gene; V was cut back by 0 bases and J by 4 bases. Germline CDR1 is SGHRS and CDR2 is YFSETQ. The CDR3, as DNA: TGCGCCAGCAGCTTGGAGACAGGGGTTATCACTGAAGCTTTCTTT. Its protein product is CASSLETGVITEAFF.

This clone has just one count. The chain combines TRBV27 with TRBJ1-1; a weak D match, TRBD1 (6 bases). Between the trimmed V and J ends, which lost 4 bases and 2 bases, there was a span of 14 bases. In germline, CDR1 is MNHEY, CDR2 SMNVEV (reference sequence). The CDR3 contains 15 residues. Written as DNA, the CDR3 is TGTGCCAGCAGTTCTCAACCGGGACAAAACACTGAAGCTTTCTTT. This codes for CASSSQPGQNTEAFF.

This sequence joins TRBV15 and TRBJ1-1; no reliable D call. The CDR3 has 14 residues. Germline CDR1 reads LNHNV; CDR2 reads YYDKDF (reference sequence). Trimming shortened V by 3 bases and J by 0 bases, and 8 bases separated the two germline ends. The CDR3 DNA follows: TGTGCCACCAGCAGGGGAACACTGAACACTGAAGCTTTCTTT. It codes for CATSRGTLNTEAFF.

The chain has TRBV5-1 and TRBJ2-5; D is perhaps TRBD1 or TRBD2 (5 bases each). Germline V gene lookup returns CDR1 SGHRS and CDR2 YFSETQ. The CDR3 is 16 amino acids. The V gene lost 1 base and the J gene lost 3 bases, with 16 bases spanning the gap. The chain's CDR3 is CASSLLFRDGEETQYF. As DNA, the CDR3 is TGCGCCAGCAGCTTGTTATTTCGGGACGGAGAAGAGACCCAGTACTTC.

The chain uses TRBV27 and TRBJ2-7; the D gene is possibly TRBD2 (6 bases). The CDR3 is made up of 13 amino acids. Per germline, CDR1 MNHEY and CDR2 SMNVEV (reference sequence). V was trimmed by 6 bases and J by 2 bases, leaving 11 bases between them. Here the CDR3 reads CASRTSGAYEQYF. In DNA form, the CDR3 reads TGTGCCAGCAGGACCTCGGGGGCCTACGAGCAGTACTTC.